A single sample gave rise to the 10 T cell receptor beta chains below, sequenced in a study of regulatory T cells. The antigens these receptors bind are not known. The PCR used 52 TRBV and 13 TRBJ primers. Sequenced by immunoSEQ multiplex PCR; TCRdb stores in-frame clones only, minus some. The table includes 30,000 to 40,000 clones, 89% detected once. Findings and limits, study-wide: In CD3G-deficient patients, conventional CD4+ T cells were enriched for hydrophobic CDR3 residues at positions 6 and 7.

Sequenced sample: conventional CD4+ T cells sorted from blood. These receptors came from a person aged 18-29 years with CD3G deficiency.

The genes are TRBV5-1 and TRBJ1-6, with 9 nucleotides matching TRBD1. V gave up 2 bases and J gave up 6 bases; unmatched junction bases: 3. There are 15 residues in the CDR3. Germline V gene lookup returns CDR1 SGHRS and CDR2 YFSETQ. The CDR3 DNA is TGCGCCAGCAGCTTACGGGGACAGGGTAATTCACCCCTCCACTTT. Protein sequence: CASSLRGQGNSPLHF.

The chain combines TRBV28 with TRBJ2-7; D possibly matches TRBD1 or TRBD2 (5 bases each). V gave up 6 bases and J gave up 2 bases, with 17 bases separating them. The CDR3 is 15 residues long. Germline CDR1 MDHEN, CDR2 SYDVKM. The CDR3 nucleotides read TGTGCCAGCAGCCCTGCAGGGTGGGGAGCCTACGAGCAGTACTTC. Residues: CASSPAGWGAYEQYF.

The rearrangement joins TRBV7-9 to TRBJ1-1; D unresolved. V was trimmed by 3 bases and J by 5 bases, leaving 7 bases between them. The CDR3 is 12 residues long. CDR1 SEHNR and CDR2 FQNEAQ come from the germline V gene (reference sequence). The CDR3 region is CASSFPGTEAFF. CDR3 bases: TGTGCCAGCAGCTTCCCAGGAACTGAAGCTTTCTTT. The variable domain in full, completed from reference TRBV7-9 and TRBJ1-1, reads DTGVSQNPRHKITKRGQNVTFRCDPISEHNRLYWYRQTLGQGPEFLTYFQNEAQLEKSRLLSDRFSAERPKGSFSTLEIQRTEQGDSAMYLCASSFPGTEAFFGQGTRLTVV.

The CDR3 sequence: CASSVTIQETQYF. The CDR3 DNA sequence: TGTGCCAGTAGTGTGACTATCCAAGAGACCCAGTACTTC. The V call is TRBV19, the J call TRBJ2-5; perhaps TRBD2 as D (5 bases). The CDR3 extends over 13 amino acids. The V and J ends lost 5 bases and 1 base respectively, with 8 bases between them. The germline CDR1 and CDR2 sequences are LNHDA and SQIVND (reference sequence).

The gene calls are TRBV14 and TRBJ2-7; D may correspond to TRBD1 or TRBD2 (5 bases each). Germline lookup yields CDR1 SGHDN and CDR2 FVKESK. Trimming cost V 1 base and J 2 bases, with 12 bases left between them. This CDR3 is 15 amino acids long. Here the CDR3 reads CASSQGVGPTYEQYF. The CDR3 nucleotides read TGTGCCAGCAGCCAAGGGGTGGGACCAACCTACGAGCAGTACTTC.

The rearrangement joins TRBV11-2 to TRBJ1-6, with TRBD1 as a possible D gene (5 bases). The ends were cut back, 5 bases at V and 9 bases at J, with 11 bases in the middle. Germline CDR1 and CDR2: SGHAT and FQNNGV. This CDR3 region has 13 residues. CDR3 coding DNA: TGTGCCAGCAGCCAGGGATGGGGTTCACCCCTCCACTTT. It translates to CASSQGWGSPLHF.

The V call is TRBV5-1, the J call TRBJ1-2; perhaps TRBD1 as D (5 bases). The CDR3 is 14 residues long. V lost 4 bases and J lost 4, with 14 bases in between. From germline, CDR1 is SGHRS and CDR2 YFSETQ. CDR3 sequence: CASSPGWDGYGYTF. The DNA of the CDR3 is TGCGCCAGCAGCCCAGGGTGGGACGGCTATGGCTACACCTTC.

V usage is TRBV28 and J usage is TRBJ2-1; D assignment may be TRBD1 or TRBD2 (5 bases each). V was trimmed by 2 bases and J by 10 bases, leaving 21 bases between them. The CDR3 has 16 residues. Germline loops: CDR1 MDHEN, CDR2 SYDVKM. The CDR3 coding sequence is TGTGCCAGCAGTTTAGGGTGGGGGACCTACCCTCGGGAGCAGTTCTTC. Translation gives CASSLGWGTYPREQFF.

V gene TRBV28 combines with J gene TRBJ1-2; D is perhaps TRBD1 (6 bases). The CDR3 loop spans 13 amino acids. The V gene's germline CDR1 is MDHEN and CDR2 SYDVKM. The V gene lost 2 bases and the J gene lost 8 bases, with 12 bases spanning the gap. CDR3: CASSLGGAWGYTF. The DNA for the CDR3 is TGTGCCAGCAGTTTAGGGGGCGCGTGGGGCTACACCTTC.

The table lists this clone with a count of one. J is TRBJ2-3 and V is TRBV5-1, with unresolved D. The CDR3 sequence is 14 residues long. In germline, CDR1 is SGHRS, CDR2 YFSETQ. Trimming cost V 4 bases and J 1 base, with 10 bases left between them. The CDR3 coding sequence is TGCGCCAGCAGCAGCACGATAGGCACAGATACGCAGTATTTT. Its protein is CASSSTIGTDTQYF. The full variable domain, rest sourced from reference TRBV5-1 and TRBJ2-3, is KAGVTQTPRYLIKTRGQQVTLSCSPISGHRSVSWYQQTPGQGLQFLFEYFSETQRNKGNFPGRFSGRQFSNSRSEMNVSTLELGDSALYLCASSSTIGTDTQYFGPGTRLTVL.